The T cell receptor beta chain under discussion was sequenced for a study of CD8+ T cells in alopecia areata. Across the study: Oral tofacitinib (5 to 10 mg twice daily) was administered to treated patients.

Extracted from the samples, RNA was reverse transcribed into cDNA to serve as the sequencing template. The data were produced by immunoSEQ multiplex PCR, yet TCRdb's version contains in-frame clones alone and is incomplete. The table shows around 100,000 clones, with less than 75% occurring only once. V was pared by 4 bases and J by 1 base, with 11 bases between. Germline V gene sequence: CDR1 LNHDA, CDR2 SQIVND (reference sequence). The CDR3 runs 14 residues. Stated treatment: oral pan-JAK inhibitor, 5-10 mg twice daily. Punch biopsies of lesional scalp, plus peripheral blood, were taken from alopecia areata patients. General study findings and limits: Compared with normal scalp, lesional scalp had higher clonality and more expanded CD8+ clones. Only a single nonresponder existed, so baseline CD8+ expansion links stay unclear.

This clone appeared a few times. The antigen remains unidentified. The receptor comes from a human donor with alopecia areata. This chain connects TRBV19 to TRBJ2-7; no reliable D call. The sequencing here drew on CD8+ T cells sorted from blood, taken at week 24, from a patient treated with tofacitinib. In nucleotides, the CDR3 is TGTGCCAGTAGTACTCCCTCTGGATCCTACGAGCAGTACTTC. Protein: CASSTPSGSYEQYF.